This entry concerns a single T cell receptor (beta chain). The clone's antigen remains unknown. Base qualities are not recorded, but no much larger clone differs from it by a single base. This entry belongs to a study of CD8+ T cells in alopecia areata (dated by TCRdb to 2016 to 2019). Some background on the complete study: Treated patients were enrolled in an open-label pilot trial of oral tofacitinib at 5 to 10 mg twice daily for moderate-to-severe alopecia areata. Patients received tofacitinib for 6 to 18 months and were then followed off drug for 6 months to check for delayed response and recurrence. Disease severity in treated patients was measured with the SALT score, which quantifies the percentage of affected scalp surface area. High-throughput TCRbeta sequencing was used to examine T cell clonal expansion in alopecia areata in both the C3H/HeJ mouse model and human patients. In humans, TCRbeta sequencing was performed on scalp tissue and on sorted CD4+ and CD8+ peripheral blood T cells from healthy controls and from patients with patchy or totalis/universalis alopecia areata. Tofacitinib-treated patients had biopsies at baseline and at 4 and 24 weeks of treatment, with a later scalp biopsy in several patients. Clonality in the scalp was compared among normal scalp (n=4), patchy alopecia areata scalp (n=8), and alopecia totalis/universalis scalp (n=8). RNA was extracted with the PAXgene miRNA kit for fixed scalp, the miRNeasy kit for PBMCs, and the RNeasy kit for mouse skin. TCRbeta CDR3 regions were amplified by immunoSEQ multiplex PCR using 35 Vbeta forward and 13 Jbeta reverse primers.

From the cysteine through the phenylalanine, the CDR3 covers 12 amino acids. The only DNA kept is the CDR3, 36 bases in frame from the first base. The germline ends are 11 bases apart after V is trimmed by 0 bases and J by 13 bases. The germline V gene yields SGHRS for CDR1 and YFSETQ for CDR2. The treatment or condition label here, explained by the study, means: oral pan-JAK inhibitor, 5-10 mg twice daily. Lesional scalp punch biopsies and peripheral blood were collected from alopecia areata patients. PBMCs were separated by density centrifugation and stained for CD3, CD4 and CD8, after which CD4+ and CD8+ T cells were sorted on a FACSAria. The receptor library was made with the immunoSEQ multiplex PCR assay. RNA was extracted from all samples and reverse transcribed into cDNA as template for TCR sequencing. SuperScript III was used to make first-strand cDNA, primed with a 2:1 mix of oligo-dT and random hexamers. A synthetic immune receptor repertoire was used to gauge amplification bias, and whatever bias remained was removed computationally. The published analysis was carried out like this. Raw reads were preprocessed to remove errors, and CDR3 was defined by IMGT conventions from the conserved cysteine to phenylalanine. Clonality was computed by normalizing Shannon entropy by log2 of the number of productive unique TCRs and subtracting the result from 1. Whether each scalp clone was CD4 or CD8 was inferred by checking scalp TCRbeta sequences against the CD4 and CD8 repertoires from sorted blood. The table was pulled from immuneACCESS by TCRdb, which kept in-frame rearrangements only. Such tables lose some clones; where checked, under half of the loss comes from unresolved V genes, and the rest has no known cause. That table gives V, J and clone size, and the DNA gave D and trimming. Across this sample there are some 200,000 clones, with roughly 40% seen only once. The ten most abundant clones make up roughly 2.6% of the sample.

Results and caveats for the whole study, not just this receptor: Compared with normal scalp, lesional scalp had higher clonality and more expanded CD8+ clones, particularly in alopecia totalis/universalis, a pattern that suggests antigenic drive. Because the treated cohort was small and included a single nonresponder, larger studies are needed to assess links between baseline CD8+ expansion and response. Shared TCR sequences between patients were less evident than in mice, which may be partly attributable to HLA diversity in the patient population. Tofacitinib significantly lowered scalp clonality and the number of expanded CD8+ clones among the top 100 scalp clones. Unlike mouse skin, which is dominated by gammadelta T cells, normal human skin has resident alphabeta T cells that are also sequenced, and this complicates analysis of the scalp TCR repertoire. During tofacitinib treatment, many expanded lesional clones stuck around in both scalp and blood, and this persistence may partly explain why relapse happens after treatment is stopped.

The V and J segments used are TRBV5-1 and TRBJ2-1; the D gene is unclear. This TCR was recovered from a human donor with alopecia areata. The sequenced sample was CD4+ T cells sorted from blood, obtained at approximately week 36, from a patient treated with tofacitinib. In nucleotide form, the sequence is TGCGCCAGCAGCTTGGCCGATCGCTATCAGTTCTTC. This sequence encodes CASSLADRYQFF.